This is a list of T cell receptor beta chains from one sample in a study of blood T cell repertoires in COVID-19. Sequenced by immunoSEQ multiplex PCR; TCRdb stores in-frame clones only, minus some. The sample yields about 300,000 clones, 85% seen once. The sample comprised PBMCs or T cells enriched from blood (not recorded which). All receptors come from a woman under 40 who had been exposed to COVID-19. Both conserved end residues are part of each CDR3. Each record gives: clone size, V gene, D gene, J gene, CDR3 DNA, CDR3 protein. A D gene is named only where the DNA matches it firmly. Clone size is not always given. Where it is, it says once, few, many or a class for expanded clones.

.	TRBV5-1	TRBD2	TRBJ2-1	TGCGCCAGTTGTCCGGGAGGTGGTTCTAATGAGCAGTTCTTC	CASCPGGGSNEQFF
.	TRBV2	.	TRBJ1-3	TGTGCCAGCGAGAGTTTCTCTGGAAACACCATATATTTT	CASESFSGNTIYF
.	TRBV14	.	TRBJ1-2	TGTGCCAGCAGCCAAGATGCGGGTCCCTCCTATGGCTACACCTTC	CASSQDAGPSYGYTF
.	TRBV2	.	TRBJ1-5	TGTGCCAGCAGTGTCCAGGGTTTAGGAAATCAGCCCCAGCATTTT	CASSVQGLGNQPQHF
once	TRBV5-1	.	TRBJ1-3	TGCGCCAGCAGCTTGGACACAGGGTTGGAGGGAAACACCATATATTTT	CASSLDTGLEGNTIYF
.	TRBV4-1	TRBD2	TRBJ2-2	TGCGCCAGCAGCGCGGCTAGGGGAGGGCGGGGAACCGGGGAGCTGTTTTTT	CASSAARGGRGTGELFF
.	TRBV4-3	.	TRBJ1-6	TGCGCCAGCAGCCAAGAGAGCTCAGGGGCGGGCCCCCTCCACTTT	CASSQESSGAGPLHF
.	TRBV2	TRBD2	TRBJ2-4	TGTGCCAGCAGTGATGAGACAGTGACTAGCGGGAAGGTTTTAGCCAAAAACATTCAGTACTTC	CASSDETVTSGKVLAKNIQYF
.	TRBV27	.	TRBJ1-2	TGTGCCAGCAGTTTCCAGGGGCCATCTAACTATGGCTACACCTTC	CASSFQGPSNYGYTF
.	TRBV6-5	.	TRBJ2-2	TGTGCCAGCGGAGAGGCAGGGCGGACCGGGGAGCTGTTTTTT	CASGEAGRTGELFF
.	TRBV19	TRBD2	TRBJ2-1	TGTGCCAGTACCAATAGCGGGGGCGGCTACAATGAGCAGTTCTTC	CASTNSGGGYNEQFF
.	TRBV6-2/TRBV6-3	TRBD1	TRBJ2-7	TGTGCCAGCAGTCCCGAGTTAGGGACAGTGATGTACGAGCAGTACTTC	CASSPELGTVMYEQYF
few	TRBV19	.	TRBJ1-4	TGTGCCAGTAGTGCCGGACATAGGAATAATGAAAAACTGTTTTTT	CASSAGHRNNEKLFF
.	TRBV5-6	TRBD2	TRBJ2-3	TGTGCCAGCAGCTTGGGGCTAGCGGGGGGGCCGAATTTAGATACGCAGTATTTT	CASSLGLAGGPNLDTQYF
.	TRBV19	TRBD1	TRBJ1-5	TGTGCCAGCAACGACAGGGGTAGGGGCAATCAGCCCCAGCATTTT	CASNDRGRGNQPQHF
.	TRBV3-1/TRBV3-2	TRBD1	TRBJ2-4	TGTGCCAGCAGCCAAGAGACAGGGACGCTGGCCAAAAACATTCAGTACTTC	CASSQETGTLAKNIQYF
once	TRBV7-8	TRBD1	TRBJ1-2	TGTGCCAGCAGCTTAGACCCACAGGGGTATGGCTACACCTTC	CASSLDPQGYGYTF
.	TRBV28	.	TRBJ2-7	TGTGCCAGCAGTTTTGATAGTCGAATCGAGCAGTACTTC	CASSFDSRIEQYF
.	TRBV7-2	.	TRBJ1-5	TGTGCCAGCAGACTTGGACAGTATAGCAATCAGCCCCAGCATTTT	CASRLGQYSNQPQHF
.	TRBV4-3	.	TRBJ1-2	TGCGCCAGCAGCCAGAATCAAGGGAGGAACTATGGCTACACCTTC	CASSQNQGRNYGYTF